The 25 T cell receptor beta chains reported below all come from one sample, sequenced in a study of CD8+ T cells in alopecia areata. Once RNA had been extracted, it was reverse transcribed into cDNA to act as the sequencing template. TCRdb's copy holds only in-frame clones and misses some; the assay was immunoSEQ multiplex PCR. Of some 150,000 clones listed, 45% to 60% are singletons. The specimen comprised CD8+ T cells sorted from blood, sampled at week 0. All receptors derive from a human donor with alopecia areata.

The chain uses TRBV11-2 and TRBJ2-3; 14 bases map to TRBD2. Germline V gene data show CDR1 as SGHAT and CDR2 as FQNNGV. The V and J ends lost 6 bases and 6 bases, in that order; junction bases with no gene match: 5. This CDR3 comprises 15 residues. CDR3 in amino acids: CASSRTSGGSDTQYF. CDR3 nucleotides: TGTGCCAGCAGTCGGACTAGCGGGGGGTCTGATACGCAGTATTTT. The full variable domain, with the rest looked up from reference TRBV11-2 and TRBJ2-3, is EAGVAQSPRYKIIEKRQSVAFWCNPISGHATLYWYQQILGQGPKLLIQFQNNGVVDDSQLPKDRFSAERLKGVDSTLKIQPAKLEDSAVYLCASSRTSGGSDTQYFGPGTRLTVL.

V usage is TRBV4-1 and J usage is TRBJ1-5, with D possibly being TRBD1 (5 bases). The germline V and J ends were trimmed by 3 bases and 5 bases, with 14 bases remaining between them. This CDR3 has 15 amino acids. Germline V lookup: CDR1 MGHRA, CDR2 YSYEKL. As DNA, the CDR3 is TGCGCCAGCAGCCACCTCGGGGGACTAGATCAGCCCCAGCATTTT. It codes for CASSHLGGLDQPQHF.

The chain joins TRBV30 to TRBJ2-3, with D unresolved. The germline V gene encodes CDR1 GTSNPN and CDR2 SVGIG (reference sequence). The germline V and J ends were trimmed by 1 base and 5 bases, with 7 bases remaining between them. The CDR3 totals 12 residues. DNA of the CDR3: TGTGCCTGGAGTGATTTGGGAGATACGCAGTATTTT. Amino acid sequence: CAWSDLGDTQYF.

The chain carries TRBV19 and TRBJ1-2; TRBD1 matches 7 bases. This CDR3 has 15 residues. V shed 7 bases, J shed 4 bases, and the junction held 12 bases outside the gene matches. Germline CDR1 reads LNHDA; CDR2 reads SQIVND (reference sequence). The CDR3 protein is CASIPKQGYIYGYTF. The CDR3 DNA reads as TGTGCCAGTATCCCGAAACAGGGGTACATCTATGGCTACACCTTC.

This clone was detected only once. This chain links TRBV5-1 with TRBJ2-6; D uncertain. The CDR3 sequence is 15 residues long. In germline, CDR1 is SGHRS, CDR2 YFSETQ. V was trimmed by 7 bases and J by 4 bases, leaving 15 bases between them. CDR3 DNA sequence: TGCGCCAGCGGATCGGGCGTGGCCGGGGCCAACGTCCTGACTTTC. Protein product: CASGSGVAGANVLTF.

This clone was found a few times. This chain connects TRBV19 to TRBJ2-7; TRBD1 aligns across 9 bases. Germline CDR1 is LNHDA and CDR2 is SQIVND (reference sequence). This CDR3 spans 14 amino acids. The junction had 7 bases not matched to a gene; V was cut back by 3 bases and J by 7 bases. This CDR3 reads CASSMDRGGREQYF. The CDR3 DNA follows: TGTGCCAGTAGTATGGACAGGGGAGGACGGGAGCAGTACTTC.

This clone was observed a handful of times. The chain recombines TRBV20-1 with TRBJ2-3; D unclear. The V end was cut by 3 bases, the J end by 2 bases, with 3 bases between. The CDR3 is 11 amino acids. CDR1 DFQATT and CDR2 SNEGSKA come from the germline V gene (reference sequence). For the CDR3, the DNA is TGCAGTGCTAGCAACACAGATACGCAGTATTTT. Translating gives CSASNTDTQYF.

This clone showed up many times. The chain recombines TRBV4-3 with TRBJ2-3; D is undetermined. Trimming took off 2 bases at V and 1 base at J, with 10 bases between the two ends. This CDR3 has 15 amino acids. The germline CDR1 and CDR2 sequences are LGHNA and YSLEER. The CDR3: CASSQTESGTDTQYF. CDR3 nucleotide sequence: TGCGCCAGCAGCCAAACAGAGTCAGGCACAGATACGCAGTATTTT.

This clone was seen a single time. The chain links TRBV29-1 to TRBJ1-4; D uncertain. The V gene's germline CDR1 is SQVTM and CDR2 ANQGSEA. V lost 3 bases, J lost 7 bases, and 12 bases lay in between. The CDR3 extends over 13 amino acids. The CDR3 DNA follows: TGCAGCGTTGAGGCGGAGGGAGCTGAAAAACTGTTTTTT. Its protein is CSVEAEGAEKLFF.

There are a few counts of this clone. This CDR3 is also generated by other DNA sequences in the sample. The V and J genes are TRBV29-1 and TRBJ2-7, with D perhaps matching TRBD2 (5 bases). V lost 4 bases and J lost 0, with 7 bases in between. CDR1 and CDR2 from the germline V gene are SQVTM and ANQGSEA. The CDR3 extends over 12 amino acids. The CDR3 DNA is TGCAGCGTTGGAGGGAGCTCCTACGAGCAGTACTTC. This gives the protein CSVGGSSYEQYF.

This chain connects TRBV4-3 to TRBJ1-2; 7 bases match TRBD1. V shed 1 base, J shed 5 bases, and the junction held 10 bases outside the gene matches. Germline loops: CDR1 LGHNA, CDR2 YSLEER. This CDR3 spans 16 amino acids. The DNA of the CDR3 is TGCGCCAGCAGCCAAGCCTCCGTCCAGGGGGGGTATGGCTACACCTTC. Amino acids: CASSQASVQGGYGYTF.

The chain employs TRBV4-3 and TRBJ2-7; perhaps TRBD1 as D (5 bases). This CDR3 has 17 residues. V was cut by 2 bases and J by 3 bases, with 20 bases left in between. CDR1 is LGHNA, CDR2 YSLEER, per germline. The CDR3 loop reads CASSQSFTGETSYEQYF. The CDR3 DNA reads as TGCGCCAGCAGCCAATCCTTCACAGGCGAAACCAGCTACGAGCAGTACTTC.

This chain links TRBV30 with TRBJ2-3, with D uncertain. The CDR3 is 10 residues long. The germline V and J ends were trimmed by 8 bases and 3 bases, with 6 bases remaining between them. Per germline, CDR1 GTSNPN and CDR2 SVGIG (reference sequence). This chain's CDR3 is CALLTDTQYF. Written as DNA, the CDR3 is TGTGCCCTACTTACAGATACGCAGTATTTT.

CDR3 sequence (DNA): TGCAGCGTTGTAATGGGTAGAAATGAGCAGTTCTTC. Translation gives CSVVMGRNEQFF. V is TRBV29-1 and J is TRBJ2-1; D not certain. With 4 bases removed from V and 7 bases from J, the gap between germline ends came to 11 bases. The V gene's germline CDR1 is SQVTM and CDR2 ANQGSEA. The length of the CDR3 is 12 residues.

J is TRBJ2-7 and V is TRBV4-1, with a possible D match to TRBD1 (5 bases). The CDR3 has 14 residues. Looked up from germline, CDR1 is MGHRA and CDR2 is YSYEKL. V gave up 6 bases and J gave up 0 bases, with 12 bases separating them. The CDR3 sequence: CASSLDRSSYEQYF. The CDR3, as DNA: TGCGCCAGCAGTTTAGACAGAAGCTCCTACGAGCAGTACTTC.

The chain recombines TRBV29-1 with TRBJ2-1; D gene ambiguous. Trimming stripped 7 bases from V and 7 bases from J, with 14 bases between. Germline CDR1 is SQVTM and CDR2 is ANQGSEA. This CDR3 spans 12 amino acids. The CDR3 is CSARVGGNEQFF. Here the CDR3 DNA reads TGCAGCGCTAGGGTGGGTGGGAATGAGCAGTTCTTC.

The chain has TRBV6-5 and TRBJ2-3; D might be TRBD2 (6 bases). This CDR3 region has 15 residues. Germline V gives CDR1 MNHEY, CDR2 SVGAGI. Trimming removed 7 bases from V and 2 bases from J, with 16 bases in between. The DNA of the CDR3 is TGTGCCAGCATGATGGGGACTCGGCACACAGATACGCAGTATTTT. It encodes CASMMGTRHTDTQYF.

The rearrangement joins TRBV7-2 to TRBJ2-3; D assignment may be TRBD1 or TRBD2 (5 bases each). The CDR3 contains 16 residues. Trimming took off 6 bases at V and 5 bases at J, with 21 bases between the two ends. CDR1 and CDR2 from the germline V gene are SGHTA and FQGNSA. The CDR3 sequence: CASSPKPGRGIDTQYF. CDR3 in DNA: TGTGCCAGCAGTCCAAAACCGGGACGGGGAATAGATACGCAGTATTTT.

This clone was counted a few times. This chain connects TRBV13 to TRBJ2-7; the match to TRBD1 covers 11 bases. CDR1 and CDR2 from the germline V gene are PRHDT and FYEKMQ (reference sequence). This CDR3 is built from 16 residues. V shed 5 bases, J shed 4 bases, and the junction held 10 bases outside the gene matches. The CDR3: CASSPAGQGALYEQYF. The CDR3 DNA is TGTGCCAGCAGCCCCGCTGGACAGGGGGCTCTGTACGAGCAGTACTTC.

Worth noting for this clone: Different DNA sequences within this sample yield the same CDR3. The chain combines TRBV27 with TRBJ2-7; no definite D call. The germline CDR1 and CDR2 sequences are MNHEY and SMNVEV (reference sequence). V shed 0 bases and J shed 1 base, with 7 bases lying between them. The CDR3 covers 14 residues. CDR3 nucleotides: TGTGCCAGCAGTTTATCCCAGAATTCCTACGAGCAGTACTTC. As protein: CASSLSQNSYEQYF.

The chain employs TRBV10-3 and TRBJ1-4; D remains unclear. V lost 4 bases, J lost 7 bases, and 10 bases lay in between. Germline V gene data show CDR1 as ENHRY and CDR2 as SYGVKD. CDR3 length equals 13 residues. CDR3: CAISGGLSEKLFF. The CDR3 DNA reads TGTGCCATCAGTGGGGGTTTGAGTGAAAAACTGTTTTTT.

This chain joins TRBV13 and TRBJ2-5; 9 bases are shared with TRBD1. This CDR3 spans 17 amino acids. Germline values: CDR1 PRHDT, CDR2 FYEKMQ (reference sequence). Losses at the gene ends were 5 bases for V and 9 bases for J; bases not matched to a gene: 19. This CDR3 is CASSPRRLDRGGSAQYF. For the CDR3, the DNA is TGTGCCAGCAGCCCCCGGCGCCTGGACAGGGGAGGATCGGCCCAGTACTTC.

V is TRBV4-1 and J is TRBJ2-2; either TRBD1 or TRBD2 may supply D (5 bases each). CDR3 length: 15 residues. Germline V gene lookup returns CDR1 MGHRA and CDR2 YSYEKL. V gave up 0 bases and J gave up 6 bases, with 11 bases separating them. The CDR3 coding sequence is TGCGCCAGCAGCCAAGAAGGGACCGCTCCCGGGGAGCTGTTTTTT. The encoded protein is CASSQEGTAPGELFF.

The chain has TRBV5-1 and TRBJ2-1; 7 positions agree with TRBD2. From germline, CDR1 is SGHRS and CDR2 YFSETQ. CDR3 size: 14 residues. Trimming removed 6 bases from V and 5 bases from J; junction bases left unmatched: 8. In nucleotides, the CDR3 is TGCGCCAGCAACCCGGGACTACAAAACAATGAGCAGTTCTTC. This gives the protein CASNPGLQNNEQFF.

The chain carries TRBV29-1 and TRBJ1-2; 7 nucleotides line up with TRBD1. Germline trimming cut 7 bases from V and 0 bases from J; bases unmatched to any gene: 17. This CDR3 is 17 amino acids long. CDR1 and CDR2 from the germline V gene are SQVTM and ANQGSEA. Written as DNA, the CDR3 is TGCAGCGCACGTGGGGTGCCCGGGGACAGTCCTAACTATGGCTACACCTTC. Protein sequence: CSARGVPGDSPNYGYTF.